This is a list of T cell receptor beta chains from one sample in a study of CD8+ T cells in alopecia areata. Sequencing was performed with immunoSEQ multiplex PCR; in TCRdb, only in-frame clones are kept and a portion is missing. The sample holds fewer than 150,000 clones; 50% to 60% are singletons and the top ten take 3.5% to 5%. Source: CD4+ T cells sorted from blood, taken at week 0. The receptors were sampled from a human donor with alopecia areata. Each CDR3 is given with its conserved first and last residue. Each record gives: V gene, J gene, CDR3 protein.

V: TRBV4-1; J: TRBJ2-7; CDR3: CASSKEGPVTYEQYF
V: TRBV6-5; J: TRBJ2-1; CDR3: CASSRTGRVDNEQFF
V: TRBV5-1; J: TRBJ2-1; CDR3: CASSKVGGPYNEQFF
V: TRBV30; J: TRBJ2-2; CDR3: CAWSLTSGRVGELFF
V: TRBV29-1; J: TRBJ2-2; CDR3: CSADLTGELFF
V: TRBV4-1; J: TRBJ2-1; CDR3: CASSQDPASTHNEQFF
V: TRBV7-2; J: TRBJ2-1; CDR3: CASSSQGYNEQFF
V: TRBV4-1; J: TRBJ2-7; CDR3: CASSQVLAGPYEQYF
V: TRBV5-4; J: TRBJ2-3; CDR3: CASSLKVEITDTQYF
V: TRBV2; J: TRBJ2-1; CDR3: CASTQREYNEQFF
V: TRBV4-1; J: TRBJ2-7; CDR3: CASSNGGGIGEQYF
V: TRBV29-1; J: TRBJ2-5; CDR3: CSVGGLLETQYF
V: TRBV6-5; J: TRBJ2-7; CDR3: CASTPDFREQYF
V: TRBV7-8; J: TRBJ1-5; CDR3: CASRLGASNQPQHF
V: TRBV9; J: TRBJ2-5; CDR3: CASSPRTSEPRFRETQYF
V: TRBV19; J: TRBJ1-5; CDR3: CASTSGQGALDQPQHF
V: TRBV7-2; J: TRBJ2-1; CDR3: CASSSPTSSVNSYNEQFF
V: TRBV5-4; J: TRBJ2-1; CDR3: CASSPSSGREGEQFF
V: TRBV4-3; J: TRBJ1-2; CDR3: CASSQNVAGDYGYTF
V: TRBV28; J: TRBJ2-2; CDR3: CAVPTARNTGELFF
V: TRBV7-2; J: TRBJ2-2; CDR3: CASRPRAGPNTGELFF
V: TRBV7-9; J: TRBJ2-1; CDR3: CASSLGGTISYNEQFF
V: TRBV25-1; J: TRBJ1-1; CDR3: CASSELAEGQGTSTEAFF